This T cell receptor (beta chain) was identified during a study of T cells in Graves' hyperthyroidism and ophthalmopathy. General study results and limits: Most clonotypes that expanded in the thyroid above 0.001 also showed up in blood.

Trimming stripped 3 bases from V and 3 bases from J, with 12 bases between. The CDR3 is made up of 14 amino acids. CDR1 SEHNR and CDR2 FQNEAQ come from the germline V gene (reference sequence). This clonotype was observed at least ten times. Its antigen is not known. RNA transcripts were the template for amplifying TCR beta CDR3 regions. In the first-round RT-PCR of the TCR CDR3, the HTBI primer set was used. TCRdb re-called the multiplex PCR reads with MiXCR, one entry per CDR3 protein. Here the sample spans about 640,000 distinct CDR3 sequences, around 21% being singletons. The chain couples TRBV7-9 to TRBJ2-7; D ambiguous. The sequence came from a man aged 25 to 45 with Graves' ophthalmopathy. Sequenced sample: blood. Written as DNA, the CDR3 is TGTGCCAGCAGCTTGATAGAAGGTGACTACGAGCAGTACTTC. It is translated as CASSLIEGDYEQYF.